The rows below give T cell receptor beta chains drawn from one sample of a study of T cells in Graves' hyperthyroidism and ophthalmopathy. Each CDR3 protein is one row after TCRdb ran MiXCR on the multiplex PCR reads. The sample carries approximately 520,000 distinct CDR3 sequences, less than 25% recorded once. What was sequenced was blood. The receptor set was obtained from a man younger than 30 with Graves' hyperthyroidism. Each CDR3 is given with its conserved first and last residue. The D gene is left open where the match is weak. Rows give clone size only sometimes, using once, few, many, or a class for an expanded clone.

TRBJ2-5	TRBV4-2	-	many	CASSQDGAGTETQYF	TGTGCCAGCAGCCAAGATGGGGCAGGGACAGAGACCCAGTACTTC
TRBJ1-2	TRBV6-5	-	once	CASSNSGGGVYGYTF	TGTGCCAGCAGTAACTCTGGGGGGGGCGTCTATGGCTACACCTTC
TRBJ1-1	TRBV15	-	few	CATSRAPGLDTEAFF	TGTGCCACCAGCAGAGCACCAGGGCTGGACACTGAAGCTTTCTTT
TRBJ1-5	TRBV3-1	-	few	CASSQAGSSNQPQHF	TGTGCCAGCAGCCAAGCAGGGAGCAGCAATCAGCCCCAGCATTTT
TRBJ2-7	TRBV28	-	many	CASRKEGRQVDPYEQYF	TGTGCCAGCAGAAAAGAAGGTCGGCAGGTTGACCCCTACGAGCAGTACTTC
TRBJ1-1	TRBV11-2	-	many	CASSLRGMTEAFF	TGTGCCAGCAGCTTAAGGGGTATGACTGAAGCTTTCTTT
TRBJ2-7	TRBV28	-	many	CASSFPDSPYYEQYF	TGTGCCAGCAGTTTCCCGGACAGTCCCTACTACGAGCAGTACTTC
TRBJ1-1	TRBV11-2	TRBD1	many	CASSLSGQGDTEAFF	TGTGCCAGCAGCTTATCGGGACAGGGAGACACTGAAGCTTTCTTT
TRBJ2-7	TRBV12-3/TRBV12-4	-	many	CASSLRGHYYEQYF	TGTGCCAGCAGCCTCCGCGGACATTACTACGAGCAGTACTTC
TRBJ2-2	TRBV6-1	-	many	CAIPVENTGELFF	TGTGCCATCCCCGTGGAGAACACCGGGGAGCTGTTTTTT
TRBJ1-5	TRBV6-5	-	-	CASSSPGQHNQPQHF	TGTGCCAGCAGTTCACCGGGGCAGCACAATCAGCCCCAGCATTTT
TRBJ2-7	TRBV12-5	-	many	CASGLGQPYEQYF	TGTGCTAGTGGTTTGGGGCAGCCCTACGAGCAGTACTTC
TRBJ1-1	TRBV30	-	many	CAWSVHGGNTEAFF	TGTGCCTGGAGTGTACATGGGGGGAACACTGAAGCTTTCTTT
TRBJ1-2	TRBV12-3/TRBV12-4	-	many	CASSLTEVGYNYGYTF	TGTGCCAGCAGTTTAACGGAAGTAGGCTATAACTATGGCTACACCTTC
TRBJ2-7	TRBV27	TRBD2	-	CPSSPLEEAGGRYF	TGTCCCAGCAGTCCCTTAGAGGAGGCGGGAGGTCGGTACTTC
TRBJ1-5	TRBV12-3/TRBV12-4	-	many	CASRPNAYSNQPQHF	TGTGCCAGCAGGCCAAATGCGTATAGCAATCAGCCCCAGCATTTT
TRBJ1-5	TRBV10-3	-	many	CAISDYEFDFSNQPQHF	TGTGCCATCAGTGACTACGAATTCGACTTTAGCAATCAGCCCCAGCATTTT
TRBJ2-7	TRBV25-1	-	many	CASSEFPYEQYF	TGTGCCAGCAGTGAATTCCCTTACGAGCAGTACTTC
TRBJ1-5	TRBV30	-	many	CAWSEGPGQPQHF	TGTGCCTGGAGTGAAGGGCCCGGTCAGCCCCAGCATTTT
TRBJ2-7	TRBV28	-	many	CASSFRGEYLYGQYF	TGTGCCAGCAGTTTTAGAGGGGAATACTTATACGGGCAGTACTTC
TRBJ1-2	TRBV19	-	many	CASSGPWGTNYGYTF	TGTGCCAGTAGCGGACCCTGGGGGACAAACTATGGCTACACCTTC
TRBJ1-2	TRBV19	-	many	CASKAQGPRNYGYTF	TGTGCCAGTAAGGCCCAGGGCCCAAGGAACTATGGCTACACCTTC
TRBJ2-7	TRBV11-2	TRBD1	many	CASSSVLKDRSYEQYF	TGTGCCAGCAGCTCCGTTTTAAAGGACAGGTCCTACGAGCAGTACTTC
TRBJ2-1	TRBV28	-	-	CASSLGRRQKSSYNEQFF	TGTGCCAGCAGTCTAGGACGGAGACAAAAAAGTTCCTACAATGAGCAGTTCTTC
TRBJ2-7	TRBV10-3	TRBD1	few	CAISGQGPGEQYF	TGTGCCATCAGCGGACAGGGCCCGGGGGAGCAGTACTTC
TRBJ2-7	TRBV3-1	TRBD2	-	CASSQVGLAAYEQYF	TGTGCCAGCAGCCAAGTCGGACTAGCGGCCTACGAGCAGTACTTC
TRBJ1-2	TRBV30	-	few	CASNGAYGYTF	TGTGCCTCGAACGGGGCCTATGGCTACACCTTC
TRBJ2-7	TRBV28	-	many	CASCPADGSFTYEQYF	TGTGCCAGCTGTCCGGCGGACGGGAGTTTTACCTACGAGCAGTACTTC
TRBJ1-1	TRBV20-1	TRBD1	many	CSARGGQGHTEAFF	TGCAGTGCTAGGGGGGGACAGGGGCACACTGAAGCTTTCTTT
TRBJ1-5	TRBV6-1	TRBD1	many	CASSTNRGGNQPQHF	TGTGCCAGCAGTACCAACAGGGGTGGCAATCAGCCCCAGCATTTT
TRBJ1-5	TRBV30	-	-	CAWSVMSNQPQHF	TGTGCCTGGAGTGTGATGAGCAATCAGCCCCAGCATTTT
TRBJ2-7	TRBV6-1	-	-	CASRMPGYEQYF	TGTGCCAGCAGGATGCCGGGGTACGAGCAGTACTTC
TRBJ1-2	TRBV6-1	-	many	CASSEVGANYGYTF	TGTGCCAGCAGTGAGGTGGGAGCTAACTATGGCTACACCTTC
TRBJ2-5	TRBV12-3/TRBV12-4	-	many	CASTKGGAQETQYF	TGTGCCAGCACCAAGGGGGGGGCTCAAGAGACCCAGTACTTC
TRBJ1-2	TRBV6-1	-	many	CALRPGYDYGYTF	TGTGCCCTTCGCCCGGGCTATGACTATGGCTACACCTTC
TRBJ1-2	TRBV2	-	many	CASSEGWGSRGYTF	TGTGCCAGCAGTGAAGGCTGGGGGAGTCGAGGCTACACCTTC
TRBJ1-1	TRBV30	-	many	CAWSGAAEGDTEAFF	TGTGCCTGGAGTGGAGCCGCAGAAGGGGACACTGAAGCTTTCTTT
TRBJ1-1	TRBV12-5	-	many	CASGFRLQGNTEAFF	TGTGCTAGTGGTTTTAGGTTACAGGGGAACACTGAAGCTTTCTTT
TRBJ2-5	TRBV19	-	many	CASSHNYQETQYF	TGTGCCAGTAGTCACAACTACCAAGAGACCCAGTACTTC
TRBJ2-3	TRBV11-2	-	-	CASSLGGGRGDTQYF	TGTGCCAGCAGCTTAGGGGGGGGCCGGGGAGATACGCAGTATTTT
TRBJ1-1	TRBV5-5	-	-	CASSTTGTSGRAAFF	TGTGCCAGCAGCACGACCGGGACCTCAGGGAGGGCGGCTTTCTTT
TRBJ1-5	TRBV6-1	-	-	CASRPGEGNNQPQHF	TGTGCCAGCAGACCAGGGGAGGGGAACAATCAGCCCCAGCATTTT
TRBJ1-2	TRBV30	-	many	CAWSVLRTTSGYTF	TGTGCCTGGAGTGTACTACGAACCACTAGTGGCTACACCTTC
TRBJ2-2	TRBV6-4	TRBD2	few	CASSEDGRDTGELFF	TGTGCCAGCAGTGAAGACGGGAGGGACACCGGGGAGCTGTTTTTT
TRBJ1-2	TRBV30	-	-	CAWSVYRAGYGYTF	TGTGCCTGGAGTGTTTACAGGGCGGGATATGGCTACACCTTC
TRBJ1-1	TRBV29-1	-	-	CSVQYSGTRGTEAFF	TGCAGCGTGCAATACTCTGGGACCCGGGGGACTGAAGCTTTCTTT
TRBJ2-7	TRBV28	TRBD2	few	CASSSLGLAGREQYF	TGTGCCAGCAGCTCCCTGGGACTAGCGGGACGCGAGCAGTACTTC
TRBJ1-6	TRBV20-1	TRBD1	many	CSAKWTGSSPLHF	TGCAGTGCTAAGTGGACAGGGAGTTCACCCCTCCACTTT
TRBJ1-5	TRBV4-1	-	-	CASSQAGAYSNQPQHF	TGCGCCAGCAGCCAAGCAGGGGCTTATAGCAATCAGCCCCAGCATTTT
TRBJ2-3	TRBV5-1	-	-	CASSLEGTNTQYF	TGCGCCAGCAGCTTGGAGGGCACAAATACGCAGTATTTT
TRBJ1-2	TRBV15	-	-	CATSREGQPGNGYTF	TGTGCCACCAGCAGAGAGGGGCAGCCTGGGAACGGCTACACCTTC
TRBJ2-7	TRBV29-1	-	many	CSVDAQGSYEQYF	TGCAGCGTTGATGCGCAGGGATCCTACGAGCAGTACTTC
TRBJ1-5	TRBV5-5	-	few	CASSYSSWGNQPQHF	TGTGCCAGCAGCTACTCATCGTGGGGGAATCAGCCCCAGCATTTT
TRBJ1-1	TRBV6-1	TRBD1	-	CASSEGGQHTEAFF	TGTGCCAGCAGTGAAGGGGGACAGCACACTGAAGCTTTCTTT
TRBJ1-1	TRBV28	-	many	CASREHENTEAFF	TGTGCCAGCAGGGAACATGAGAACACTGAAGCTTTCTTT
TRBJ1-5	TRBV6-2/TRBV6-3	-	many	CASSYSVGGPLSNQPQHF	TGTGCCAGCAGTTACTCGGTTGGGGGGCCGCTAAGCAATCAGCCCCAGCATTTT
TRBJ1-1	TRBV5-1	TRBD1	many	CASSRTGQLNTEAFF	TGCGCCAGCAGTCGTACGGGACAGCTGAACACTGAAGCTTTCTTT
TRBJ1-1	TRBV28	-	many	CASSLSRTLNTEAFF	TGTGCCAGCAGTTTATCCAGGACACTGAACACTGAAGCTTTCTTT
TRBJ1-3	TRBV20-1	-	many	CSAVADGYGNTIYF	TGCAGTGCCGTTGCGGACGGTTATGGAAACACCATATATTTT
TRBJ1-1	TRBV4-1	-	many	CASSQPLRNTEAFF	TGCGCCAGCAGCCAACCTCTTCGGAACACTGAAGCTTTCTTT